This T cell receptor (beta chain) came from a study of chemoradiotherapy in HPV16-positive cancers. Findings and caveats of the study: The functional HPV-specific definition rests on just a couple of HPV16-positive patients. In HPV16-positive patients, HPV-responsive T-cell expansion tracked better recurrence-free survival.

As to this clone: Its target is unknown.

V lost 0 bases to trimming and J lost 8 bases, with 11 bases between them. Germline CDR1 reads SGHRS; CDR2 reads YFSETQ. The CDR3 runs 13 residues. TCRdb's table, derived via immunoSEQ multiplex PCR, lists solely in-frame clones and lacks some. Of over a thousand clones detected, roughly 72% appear once; the ten largest clones hold more than 15%. The sequencing here drew on tumor tissue, taken from a patient who underwent chemoradiotherapy. This sequence originates from a human donor with HPV-associated anogenital cancer. The chain recombines TRBV5-1 with TRBJ1-2, with D hard to call. CDR3 bases: TGCGCCAGCAGCTTGGAGTGGGGTATCGGCTACACCTTC. Translation gives CASSLEWGIGYTF.